This T cell receptor (beta chain) was recovered during a study of control samples from healthy donors and cancer patients. Trimming removed 4 bases from V and 6 bases from J, with 11 bases in between. The CDR3 is 13 residues long. CDR1 and CDR2 from the germline V gene are SGHRS and YFSETQ. This table comes from immunoSEQ multiplex PCR, and its TCRdb copy is limited to in-frame clones, with some not included. The repertoire has 150,000 to 200,000 clones, around 90% of them found once; the top ten carry around 1.5%. The J gene is TRBJ2-1, the V gene TRBV5-1; D is unclear. This sequence was found in a man aged 30 to 45 in good health. The material sequenced was blood. Written as DNA, the CDR3 is TGCGCCAGCAGCCCCTTTCCCATCAATGAGCAGTTCTTC. This codes for CASSPFPINEQFF.